Shown below are 8 T cell receptor beta chains from a single sample sequenced in a study of Graves' ophthalmopathy and Graves' hyperthyroidism. Amplification of the TCR beta CDR3 regions used RNA transcripts (as template). Scientists carried out first-round RT-PCR using HTBI primers and then a second-round multiplex PCR. Each CDR3 protein gets one entry after TCRdb re-called the multiplex PCR reads with MiXCR. The data contain over 200,000 distinct CDR3 sequences, over 25% of them singletons. The specimen was peripheral blood. Source of these receptors: a man aged 50-59 years with Graves' ophthalmopathy.

This clonotype was picked up many times. The V call is TRBV28, the J call TRBJ2-2; 8 positions match TRBD1. CDR1 and CDR2 from the germline V gene are MDHEN and SYDVKM. Unmatched junction bases numbered 3, after V lost 6 bases and J lost 0 bases. CDR3 length equals 15 residues. CDR3 protein: CASRRTGSNTGELFF. In DNA, the CDR3 is TGTGCCAGCAGAAGGACAGGGTCGAACACCGGGGAGCTGTTTTTT.

This clonotype was counted ten times or more. This chain connects TRBV12-3 or TRBV12-4 to TRBJ2-7; either TRBD1 or TRBD2 may supply D (6 bases each). Trimming stripped 10 bases from V and 5 bases from J, with 18 bases between. CDR3 length: 13 amino acids. DNA of the CDR3: TGTGCCACCCGCGGGGCAGGGGCCAACGAGCAGTACTTC. It encodes CATRGAGANEQYF.

The chain uses TRBV6-1 and TRBJ2-4; D is perhaps TRBD1 (5 bases). The CDR3 contains 15 residues. Germline lookup yields CDR1 MNHNS and CDR2 SASEGT. V gave up 7 bases and J gave up 0 bases, with 13 bases separating them. CDR3 nucleotides: TGTGCCAGCATGAGTGGACACCTAGCCAAAAACATTCAGTACTTC. Residues: CASMSGHLAKNIQYF.

This clonotype was recorded many times. The V gene is TRBV6-1, the J gene TRBJ2-5; D is undetermined. The germline V and J ends were trimmed by 6 bases and 5 bases, with 7 bases remaining between them. The CDR3 is made up of 11 amino acids. Germline V lookup: CDR1 MNHNS, CDR2 SASEGT. The CDR3 DNA reads as TGTGCCAGCAGCGACCGGGAGACCCAGTACTTC. Its translation: CASSDRETQYF.

The table lists this clonotype with a few counts. The V and J genes are TRBV6-1 and TRBJ1-6; 7 nucleotides agree with TRBD1. From germline, CDR1 is MNHNS and CDR2 SASEGT. This CDR3 has 14 amino acids. V gave up 1 base and J gave up 6 bases; unmatched junction bases: 0. CDR3 sequence: CASSEGQGNSPLHF. The CDR3 bases are TGTGCCAGCAGTGAAGGACAGGGTAATTCACCCCTCCACTTT.

This clonotype occurred many times. The chain is built from TRBV20-1 and TRBJ2-5, with 9 bases lining up with TRBD2. CDR1 DFQATT and CDR2 SNEGSKA come from the germline V gene (reference sequence). J lost 1 base, V lost 5 bases, and 5 bases had no gene match. The CDR3 has 14 residues. This chain's CDR3 is CSALSGRLQETQYF. The CDR3 coding sequence is TGCAGTGCTTTAAGCGGGAGGCTCCAAGAGACCCAGTACTTC.

This clonotype appeared many times. V usage is TRBV30 and J usage is TRBJ2-5, with unresolved D. Germline CDR1 reads GTSNPN; CDR2 reads SVGIG (reference sequence). The CDR3 covers 14 residues. V was shortened by 0 bases and J by 1 base, with 9 bases between the two germline ends. Written as DNA, the CDR3 is TGTGCCTGGAGTGTCTCTGGATTCCAAGAGACCCAGTACTTC. Its translation: CAWSVSGFQETQYF.

This clonotype has ten or more counts. The chain uses TRBV28 and TRBJ2-7; 9 bases fit TRBD2. The CDR3 extends over 15 amino acids. The V gene end was trimmed by 5 bases and the J gene end by 6 bases; junction bases not matched to a gene: 11. Germline CDR1 MDHEN, CDR2 SYDVKM. The DNA for the CDR3 is TGTGCCAGCAGTCCAGCCAGCGGGAGGCATGCCGAGCAGTACTTC. It translates to CASSPASGRHAEQYF.